What follows are 22 T cell receptor beta chains derived from one specimen sequenced in a study of blood T cell repertoires in COVID-19. Libraries were prepared by immunoSEQ multiplex PCR; TCRdb keeps only in-frame clonotypes and omits some of them. Among nearly 300,000 clones listed, 85% to 90% were seen once. Source material: PBMCs or T cells enriched from blood (not recorded which). The receptors originated from a woman aged 45 to 65 who had been exposed to COVID-19.

The chain joins TRBV3-1 (or the pseudogene TRBV3-2) to TRBJ2-2, with a possible D match to TRBD1 (7 bases). This CDR3 is 14 amino acids long. Germline V gene sequence: CDR1 LGHDT, CDR2 YNNKEL (reference sequence). The V gene lost 3 bases and the J gene lost 4 bases, with 9 bases spanning the gap. CDR3 in amino acids: CASSHQGGTGELFF. The CDR3 nucleotides are TGTGCCAGCAGCCACCAGGGGGGCACCGGGGAGCTGTTTTTT.

The gene calls are TRBV6-5 and TRBJ2-3, with a tentative D call TRBD2 (6 bases). CDR1 and CDR2 from the germline V gene are MNHEY and SVGAGI. The CDR3 spans 15 residues. V lost 6 bases, J lost 6 bases, and 19 bases lay in between. The DNA for the CDR3 is TGTGCCAGCAGGGGGGATAGGGTAGCGGTTGATACGCAGTATTTT. Amino acid sequence: CASRGDRVAVDTQYF.

This chain uses TRBV30 with TRBJ1-6; 9 bases align to TRBD1. V shed 3 bases, J shed 3 bases, and the junction held 12 bases outside the gene matches. CDR1 GTSNPN and CDR2 SVGIG come from the germline V gene (reference sequence). The CDR3 loop spans 18 amino acids. CDR3 DNA sequence: TGTGCCTGGAGCTCAGGGGCGACGGGACAGGGCTATAATTCACCCCTCCACTTT. As protein: CAWSSGATGQGYNSPLHF.

The chain joins TRBV6-4 to TRBJ2-5; 9 nucleotides agree with TRBD2. V shed 7 bases and J 3 bases; nucleotides not matched to a gene: 3. This CDR3 contains 13 residues. Per germline, CDR1 MRHNA and CDR2 SNTAGT. The CDR3 here is CASTRLAEETQYF. CDR3 bases: TGTGCCAGCACCCGACTAGCGGAAGAGACCCAGTACTTC.

The J gene is TRBJ2-5, the V gene TRBV5-1; 7 bases line up with TRBD2. Per the germline V gene, CDR1 is SGHRS and CDR2 is YFSETQ. This CDR3 has 15 residues. V lost 4 bases to trimming and J lost 2 bases; unmatched junction nucleotides: 8. CDR3 protein: CASSPLLAEQETQYF. For the CDR3, the DNA is TGCGCCAGCAGCCCTCTTCTAGCGGAACAAGAGACCCAGTACTTC.

The rearrangement links TRBV7-2 to TRBJ1-6, with TRBD1 matching 9 bases. CDR1 is SGHTA and CDR2 is FQGNSA in the germline V gene. The J segment lost 14 bases and the V segment lost 4 bases, leaving 0 bases of the junction unmatched. The CDR3 is 11 residues long. The chain's CDR3 is CASSWDRALHF. As DNA, the CDR3 is TGTGCCAGCAGCTGGGACAGGGCCCTCCACTTT.

The CDR3 nucleotides are TGTGCCAGCAGTTGGACAGAAAAAGAGACCCAGTACTTC. This gives the protein CASSWTEKETQYF. The chain employs TRBV12-3 or TRBV12-4 and TRBJ2-5; D might be TRBD1 (6 bases). CDR3 size: 13 residues. Trimming pared 4 bases from V and 3 bases from J, leaving 9 bases between.

This chain connects TRBV6-2 or TRBV6-3 to TRBJ1-5; the D gene is possibly TRBD1 (6 bases). CDR3 length: 15 amino acids. Per the germline V gene, CDR1 is MNHEY and CDR2 is SVGEGT. The V gene lost 6 bases and the J gene lost 3 bases, with 15 bases spanning the gap. CDR3 coding DNA: TGTGCCAGCAGCTCTATGGACAGATACAATCAGCCCCAGCATTTT. Translating it yields CASSSMDRYNQPQHF.

The CDR3 is CASSLDYTSNQPQHF. CDR3 bases: TGTGCCAGCAGTTTAGATTACACCTCCAATCAGCCCCAGCATTTT. The rearrangement joins TRBV27 to TRBJ1-5; no clear D gene. With 2 bases removed from V and 3 bases from J, the gap between germline ends came to 11 bases. This CDR3 spans 15 amino acids. CDR1 MNHEY and CDR2 SMNVEV come from the germline V gene (reference sequence).

V is TRBV9 and J is TRBJ2-5; 10 nucleotides align to TRBD2. V lost 4 bases, J lost 2 bases, and 2 bases stayed unmatched. CDR3 length: 14 residues. The V gene's germline CDR1 is SGDLS and CDR2 YYNGEE. The CDR3 DNA sequence: TGTGCCAGCAGCCGTAGCGGGGGGCAAGAGACCCAGTACTTC. This gives the protein CASSRSGGQETQYF.

The CDR3 DNA reads as TGTGCCAGCAGTGATGACAGGGGCACCTACGAGCAGTACTTC. This codes for CASSDDRGTYEQYF. This chain connects TRBV2 to TRBJ2-7, with 8 nucleotides matching TRBD1. The junction had 3 bases not matched to a gene; V was cut back by 3 bases and J by 2 bases. Germline V gene lookup returns CDR1 SNHLY and CDR2 FYNNEI. CDR3 size: 14 residues.

This chain connects TRBV3-1 (or the pseudogene TRBV3-2) to TRBJ2-5; 12 bases align to TRBD2. There are 16 residues in the CDR3. Germline CDR1 reads LGHDT; CDR2 reads YNNKEL (reference sequence). The trim removed 3 bases at V and 0 bases at J, leaving 2 bases unmatched. CDR3 coding DNA: TGTGCCAGCAGCCAGACTAGCGGGGGCTACCAAGAGACCCAGTACTTC. Translated, it gives CASSQTSGGYQETQYF.

The chain joins TRBV4-2 to TRBJ1-5, with a tentative D call TRBD1 (5 bases). The CDR3 totals 15 residues. Germline lookup yields CDR1 LGHNA and CDR2 YNFKEQ. The ends were cut back, 1 base at V and 3 bases at J, with 10 bases in the middle. The CDR3 reads CASSQVPGVNQPQHF. CDR3 nucleotide sequence: TGTGCCAGCAGCCAAGTACCGGGGGTCAATCAGCCCCAGCATTTT.

This chain uses TRBV9 with TRBJ2-5; D not certain. V shed 0 bases and J shed 0 bases, with 12 bases lying between them. Germline V gene data show CDR1 as SGDLS and CDR2 as YYNGEE. The length of the CDR3 is 16 residues. Written as DNA, the CDR3 is TGTGCCAGCAGCGTAGGAACTATGACGTACCAAGAGACCCAGTACTTC. It yields the protein CASSVGTMTYQETQYF.

This chain uses TRBV5-4 with TRBJ2-1, with a tentative D call TRBD1 (6 bases). The CDR3 runs to 15 residues. CDR1 is SGHNT and CDR2 is YYREEE in the germline V gene (reference sequence). Trimming took off 2 bases at V and 3 bases at J, with 12 bases between the two ends. The CDR3 DNA reads as TGTGCCAGCAGCTTAACGGGACAAAGCTACAATGAGCAGTTCTTC. It codes for CASSLTGQSYNEQFF.

The chain combines TRBV6-1 with TRBJ1-2; D might be TRBD1 (5 bases). V gave up 1 base and J gave up 7 bases, with 13 bases separating them. Germline CDR1 MNHNS, CDR2 SASEGT. This CDR3 is built from 14 residues. The CDR3 here is CASSEVRGASGYTF. CDR3 nucleotide sequence: TGTGCCAGCAGTGAAGTTAGGGGCGCGAGTGGCTACACCTTC.

The chain carries TRBV5-4 and TRBJ2-1; 11 nucleotides match TRBD2. The CDR3 has 16 residues. Unmatched junction bases numbered 8, after V lost 0 bases and J lost 9 bases. Germline V lookup: CDR1 SGHNT, CDR2 YYREEE (reference sequence). This CDR3 reads CASSLGTSGGRVEQFF. As DNA, the CDR3 is TGTGCCAGCAGCTTGGGCACTAGCGGGGGTAGGGTTGAGCAGTTCTTC.

This clone was seen only once. V is TRBV7-9 and J is TRBJ2-7, with 9 bases fitting TRBD1. The CDR3 is 15 residues long. V shed 7 bases and J 3 bases; nucleotides not matched to a gene: 10. In germline, CDR1 is SEHNR, CDR2 FQNEAQ (reference sequence). The CDR3 here is CASTDWTGASYEQYF. In DNA form, the CDR3 reads TGTGCCAGCACCGACTGGACAGGGGCGAGCTACGAGCAGTACTTC.

The CDR3 here is CASSYPGQSYGYTF. Here the CDR3 DNA reads TGTGCCAGCAGTTACCCGGGACAGTCCTATGGCTACACCTTC. J is TRBJ1-2 and V is TRBV6-6, with TRBD1 matching 7 bases. The length of the CDR3 is 14 residues. V lost 2 bases, J lost 4 bases, and 4 bases stayed unmatched. Germline assignment: CDR1 MNHNY and CDR2 SVGAGI (reference sequence).

V is TRBV5-4 and J is TRBJ2-7, with D tentatively TRBD1 (6 bases). CDR1 is SGHNT and CDR2 is YYREEE in the germline V gene (reference sequence). With 2 bases removed from V and 6 bases from J, the gap between germline ends came to 15 bases. The CDR3 is 14 amino acids. The CDR3 spells CASSLAQGSGEQYF. The CDR3 DNA reads as TGTGCCAGCAGCTTAGCTCAGGGGTCCGGCGAGCAGTACTTC.

The chain links TRBV3-1 (or the pseudogene TRBV3-2) to TRBJ1-3; D possibly corresponds to TRBD1 (6 bases). The CDR3 has 13 residues. With 7 bases removed from V and 2 bases from J, the gap between germline ends came to 9 bases. Germline assignment: CDR1 LGHDT and CDR2 YNNKEL (reference sequence). The CDR3 DNA follows: TGTGCCAGCACCCCAGGGGCTGGAAACACCATATATTTT. The encoded protein is CASTPGAGNTIYF.

This clone was counted a single time. The genes are TRBV9 and TRBJ2-3; 13 bases agree with TRBD2. Per germline, CDR1 SGDLS and CDR2 YYNGEE. The J segment lost 3 bases and the V segment lost 1 base, leaving 5 bases of the junction unmatched. The CDR3 is 17 residues long. The CDR3 here is CASSVTSGGDWTDTQYF. CDR3 DNA sequence: TGTGCCAGCAGCGTAACTAGCGGGGGGGATTGGACAGATACGCAGTATTTT.